This entry concerns a single T cell receptor beta chain. What it binds is unknown. CDR3 length equals 13 residues. Germline CDR1 MNHNS, CDR2 SASEGT. V lost 7 bases and J 9 bases, leaving 13 bases between the germline ends. Both 60 Vbeta primers and 13 Jbeta primers went into the PCR. Clones were sequenced by immunoSEQ multiplex PCR, and TCRdb holds only the in-frame ones, with some missing. Of around 120,000 clones listed, roughly 76% are singletons. This specimen comes from a study of cytomegalovirus exposure and HLA in healthy donors. Whole-study findings and limits: The availability of immune exposure information extended only to CMV serostatus.

Sequencing input: PBMCs. The receptor comes from a man aged 50-60 years in good health and CMV-seropositive. V and J are TRBV6-1 and TRBJ1-6, with a tentative D call TRBD1 (5 bases). The CDR3 DNA reads TGTGCCAGCATCCCACCAGGGTTTTCACCCCTCCACTTT. Amino acids: CASIPPGFSPLHF.